One sample yielded the 5 T cell receptor beta chains listed below, sequenced in a study of blood T cell repertoires in COVID-19. Here immunoSEQ multiplex PCR was the method, and the copy in TCRdb shows in-frame clones only, minus some. The sample has 75,000 to 90,000 clones; roughly 88% are singletons. What was sequenced was peripheral blood. The receptors derive from a man younger than 35 with COVID-19, enrolled during active disease.

The rearrangement joins TRBV6-5 to TRBJ2-2, with TRBD2 as a possible D gene (5 bases). Deletions cut 5 bases from V and 5 bases from J, with 9 bases between. There are 13 residues in the CDR3. Germline V gene sequence: CDR1 MNHEY, CDR2 SVGAGI. The CDR3 nucleotides read TGTGCCAGCAGTCCCCGGGGTACCGGGGAGCTGTTTTTT. Residues: CASSPRGTGELFF.

The genes are TRBV9 and TRBJ2-2; 8 positions agree with TRBD2. After removal of 4 bases from V and 3 bases from J, the junction contained 8 bases not matched to a gene. CDR3 length: 16 residues. Germline-derived CDR1 and CDR2 are SGDLS and YYNGEE. The DNA for the CDR3 is TGTGCCAGCAGCCCCAGGGAGCGGGAGTACACCGGGGAGCTGTTTTTT. Protein product: CASSPREREYTGELFF.

The chain combines TRBV30 with TRBJ1-2; D is unresolved. Germline V gene data show CDR1 as GTSNPN and CDR2 as SVGIG (reference sequence). Trimming took off 1 base at V and 8 bases at J, with 8 bases between the two ends. CDR3 length: 11 residues. The CDR3 region is CAWSEIHGYTF. In DNA, the CDR3 is TGTGCCTGGAGTGAGATACACGGCTACACCTTC.

The chain carries TRBV19 and TRBJ2-5; D might be TRBD2 (6 bases). This CDR3 spans 13 amino acids. V dropped 6 bases and J dropped 2 bases, with 10 bases sitting between them. Germline lookup yields CDR1 LNHDA and CDR2 SQIVND (reference sequence). The CDR3 is CASRGTLQETQYF. CDR3 nucleotides: TGTGCCAGTAGGGGGACTCTTCAAGAGACCCAGTACTTC. Full variable domain (missing parts from reference TRBV19 and TRBJ2-5): DGGITQSPKYLFRKEGQNVTLSCEQNLNHDAMYWYRQDPGQGLRLIYYSQIVNDFQKGDIAEGYSVSREKKESFPLTVTSAQKNPTAFYLCASRGTLQETQYFGPGTRLLVL.

The chain links TRBV27 to TRBJ2-7; 10 nucleotides align to TRBD2. CDR1 is MNHEY and CDR2 is SMNVEV in the germline V gene (reference sequence). This CDR3 is 14 amino acids long. Trimming took 5 bases from V and 0 from J; bases not matched to a gene: 1. As DNA, the CDR3 is TGTGCCAGCAGTACTAGCGGGATCTCCTACGAGCAGTACTTC. Residues: CASSTSGISYEQYF.